Sequencing of this TCR beta chain was carried out in a study of blood T cell repertoires in COVID-19. The wider study: Material from acute and convalescent COVID-19 was sourced from the United States, Italy and Spain. T cells, B-cell-depleted T cells, or PBMCs provided the cDNA or gDNA that served as material.

This clone was seen only a few times. Here immunoSEQ multiplex PCR was the method, and the copy in TCRdb shows in-frame clones only, minus some. The sample has about 200,000 clones; more than 80% are singletons. Seattle-derived patients entered the study during active infection and were followed longitudinally. The CDR3 runs 13 residues. Per the germline V gene, CDR1 is MNHEY and CDR2 is SMNVEV (reference sequence). Trimming shortened V by 6 bases and J by 1 base, and 9 bases separated the two germline ends. This receptor was identified in a woman at least 80 years old with COVID-19, enrolled during active disease. What was sequenced was peripheral blood. This chain joins TRBV27 and TRBJ1-1; no clear D. The CDR3 DNA reads as TGTGCCAGCAGGTCCAGTGGGAACACTGAAGCTTTCTTT. It translates to CASRSSGNTEAFF.